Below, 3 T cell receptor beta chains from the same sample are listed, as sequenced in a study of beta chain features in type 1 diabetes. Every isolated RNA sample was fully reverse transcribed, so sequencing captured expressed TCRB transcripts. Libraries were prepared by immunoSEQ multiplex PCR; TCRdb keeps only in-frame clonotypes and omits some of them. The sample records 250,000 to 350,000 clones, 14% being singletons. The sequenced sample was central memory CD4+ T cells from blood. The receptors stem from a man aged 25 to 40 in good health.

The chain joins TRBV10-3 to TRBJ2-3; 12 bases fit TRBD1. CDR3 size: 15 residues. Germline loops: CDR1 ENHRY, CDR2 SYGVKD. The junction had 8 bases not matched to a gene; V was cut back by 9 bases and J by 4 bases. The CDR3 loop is CAITGTGGSSDTQYF. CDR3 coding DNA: TGTGCCATTACCGGGACAGGGGGCTCCTCAGATACGCAGTATTTT.

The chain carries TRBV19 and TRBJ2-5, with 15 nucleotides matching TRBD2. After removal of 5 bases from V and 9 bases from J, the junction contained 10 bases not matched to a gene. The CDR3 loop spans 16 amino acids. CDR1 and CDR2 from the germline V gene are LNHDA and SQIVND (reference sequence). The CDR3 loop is CASSSGTSGGRRPQYF. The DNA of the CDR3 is TGTGCCAGTAGTTCAGGGACTAGCGGGGGGCGAAGGCCCCAGTACTTC.

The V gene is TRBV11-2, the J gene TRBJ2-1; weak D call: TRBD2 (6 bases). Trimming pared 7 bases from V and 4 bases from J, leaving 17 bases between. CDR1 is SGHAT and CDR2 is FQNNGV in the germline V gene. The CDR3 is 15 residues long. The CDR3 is CASTVGASVYNEQFF. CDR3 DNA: TGTGCCAGCACCGTTGGGGCTAGCGTATACAATGAGCAGTTCTTC.